The next 20 T cell receptor beta chains were all read from a single sample in a study of cytomegalovirus exposure and HLA in healthy donors. PCR primers comprised 60 Vbeta and 13 Jbeta primers. Assay used: immunoSEQ multiplex PCR; TCRdb lists only in-frame clones, some missing. The sample consists of fewer than 120,000 clones, less than 85% of them appearing once. Sequencing was performed on PBMCs. The receptors originated from a man aged 30-40 years in good health and CMV-seropositive.

J is TRBJ2-7 and V is TRBV29-1, with 7 bases fitting TRBD1. The CDR3 covers 15 residues. Germline V CDR1 and CDR2: SQVTM, ANQGSEA. The V and J ends lost 0 bases and 5 bases, in that order; junction bases with no gene match: 10. As DNA, the CDR3 is TGCAGCGTTGAAGACCCAGACAGGGAGTCCCACGAGCAGTACTTC. Protein sequence: CSVEDPDRESHEQYF.

In this sample, this clone turned up a few times. The chain carries TRBV10-3 and TRBJ1-1; D remains unclear. This CDR3 region has 13 residues. Per germline, CDR1 ENHRY and CDR2 SYGVKD. Trimming cost V 3 bases and J 0 bases, with 5 bases left between them. The CDR3 sequence is CAISDPMNTEAFF. CDR3 DNA: TGTGCCATCAGTGACCCTATGAACACTGAAGCTTTCTTT.

There are a few counts of this clone. This chain uses TRBV7-9 with TRBJ1-2; D possibly corresponds to TRBD1 (6 bases). The CDR3 totals 15 residues. Germline V gene sequence: CDR1 SEHNR, CDR2 FQNEAQ (reference sequence). Trimming took off 5 bases at V and 0 bases at J, with 13 bases between the two ends. The CDR3 DNA follows: TGTGCCAGCAGCCTAGGGGGGACAACTAACTATGGCTACACCTTC. Translating gives CASSLGGTTNYGYTF.

Points on this clone: A junction boundary mismatches the germline segment, possibly from a read error. This sequence joins TRBV27 and TRBJ2-1; 10 bases map to TRBD1. The CDR3 runs 16 residues. CDR1 and CDR2 from the germline V gene are MNHEY and SMNVEV (reference sequence). This CDR3 is CAGSSPGQGIHNEQFF. DNA of the CDR3: TGTGCCGGCAGTTCTCCGGGACAGGGGATCCACAATGAGCAGTTCTTC.

The chain combines TRBV7-2 with TRBJ2-3; D call uncertain. Germline CDR1 and CDR2: SGHTA and FQGNSA. This CDR3 comprises 15 residues. V was trimmed by 5 bases and J by 2 bases, leaving 14 bases between them. The CDR3 nucleotides are TGTGCCAGCAGCCCAGGTCCAATATTCACAGATACGCAGTATTTT. Translated, it gives CASSPGPIFTDTQYF.

The chain uses TRBV15 and TRBJ1-5, with TRBD1 matching 7 bases. V was clipped by 6 bases and J by 3 bases; unmatched bases: 23. The V gene's germline CDR1 is LNHNV and CDR2 YYDKDF (reference sequence). The CDR3 has 20 amino acids. The CDR3 nucleotides read TGTGCCACCAGTACCCTTGAGGGGCCGACAGGGACCACCATCAATCAGCCCCAGCATTTT. Residues: CATSTLEGPTGTTINQPQHF.

The chain has TRBV7-9 and TRBJ2-5, with D uncertain. Germline V gene sequence: CDR1 SEHNR, CDR2 FQNEAQ (reference sequence). The CDR3 length is 16 residues. V was cut by 6 bases and J by 2 bases, with 19 bases left in between. The CDR3 nucleotides read TGTGCCAGCAGACCGACTTTTGTGAGTCGGCAAGAGACCCAGTACTTC. Protein sequence: CASRPTFVSRQETQYF. The whole variable domain, filled in from reference TRBV7-9 and TRBJ2-5, reads DTGVSQNPRHKITKRGQNVTFRCDPISEHNRLYWYRQTLGQGPEFLTYFQNEAQLEKSRLLSDRFSAERPKGSFSTLEIQRTEQGDSAMYLCASRPTFVSRQETQYFGPGTRLLVL.

This chain connects TRBV2 to TRBJ2-7; the D is unclear. The CDR3 extends over 12 amino acids. The V gene's germline CDR1 is SNHLY and CDR2 FYNNEI. The V and J ends lost 0 bases and 5 bases respectively, with 5 bases between them. CDR3: CASSEARNEQYF. As DNA, the CDR3 is TGTGCCAGCAGTGAAGCGCGGAACGAGCAGTACTTC.

The chain links TRBV6-5 to TRBJ2-7; 10 bases align to TRBD1. The germline V gene encodes CDR1 MNHEY and CDR2 SVGAGI. The CDR3 has 14 residues. Trimming removed 5 bases from V and 3 bases from J; junction bases left unmatched: 4. The CDR3: CASSRDRGLYEQYF. Here the CDR3 DNA reads TGTGCCAGCAGTCGTGACAGGGGGCTCTACGAGCAGTACTTC.

The J gene is TRBJ1-1, the V gene TRBV5-1; D remains ambiguous. Germline V lookup: CDR1 SGHRS, CDR2 YFSETQ. V was pared by 0 bases and J by 0 bases, with 9 bases between. The CDR3 has 15 amino acids. CDR3 DNA: TGCGCCAGCAGCTTGGCACTCACCGTGAACACTGAAGCTTTCTTT. Protein sequence: CASSLALTVNTEAFF.

The chain is built from TRBV28 and TRBJ1-6; unclear D gene. The length of the CDR3 is 12 residues. The germline CDR1 and CDR2 sequences are MDHEN and SYDVKM. Trimming took off 8 bases at V and 9 bases at J, with 11 bases between the two ends. CDR3 region: CASAPGGSPLHF. CDR3 nucleotides: TGTGCCAGCGCCCCTGGAGGTTCACCCCTCCACTTT.

This rearrangement joins TRBV6-1 to TRBJ1-1, with D possibly TRBD1 on 6 matching bases. The V end lost 5 bases, the J end lost 5 bases, and 15 bases lay between the germline ends. The CDR3 runs to 14 residues. CDR1 MNHNS and CDR2 SASEGT come from the germline V gene. CDR3 nucleotide sequence: TGTGCCAGCAGTTCCAGGGGCATGGGAACTGAAGCTTTCTTT. Encoded protein: CASSSRGMGTEAFF.

The chain has TRBV10-3 and TRBJ2-7, with D perhaps matching TRBD2 (5 bases). The V gene's germline CDR1 is ENHRY and CDR2 SYGVKD. Trimming shortened V by 3 bases and J by 3 bases, and 12 bases separated the two germline ends. The CDR3 is made up of 14 amino acids. DNA for the CDR3: TGTGCCATCAGTGAACCCGGACTGAGCTACGAGCAGTACTTC. Encoded protein: CAISEPGLSYEQYF.

This chain joins TRBV28 and TRBJ1-5; D not resolved. Trimming removed 4 bases from V and 6 bases from J, with 10 bases in between. The CDR3 sequence is 13 residues long. Germline loops: CDR1 MDHEN, CDR2 SYDVKM. In DNA, the CDR3 is TGTGCCAGCAGTTCGGAGCCCGGTCAGCCCCAGCATTTT. It codes for CASSSEPGQPQHF.

This sequence joins TRBV5-6 and TRBJ1-2; D is unclear. Trimming left V 0 bases short and J 1 base short, with 13 bases between. CDR1 is SGHDT, CDR2 YYEEEE, per germline. CDR3 length: 16 residues. As DNA, the CDR3 is TGTGCCAGCAGCTTGGGGGCCGGAAGGAATAACTATGGCTACACCTTC. Translating it yields CASSLGAGRNNYGYTF.

This clone was picked up a small number of times. The rearrangement joins TRBV30 to TRBJ2-2; D may be TRBD2 (5 bases). CDR1 is GTSNPN, CDR2 SVGIG, per germline (reference sequence). Trimming removed 5 bases from V and 1 base from J, with 11 bases in between. The CDR3 length is 14 residues. CDR3 residues: CAWGRGRNTGELFF. DNA of the CDR3: TGTGCCTGGGGCAGAGGGAGGAACACCGGGGAGCTGTTTTTT.

The chain couples TRBV14 to TRBJ1-2; weak D call: TRBD1 (6 bases). This CDR3 has 14 amino acids. Germline values: CDR1 SGHDN, CDR2 FVKESK. Trimming left V 4 bases short and J 5 bases short, with 14 bases between. The CDR3 nucleotides read TGTGCCAGCAGCCTCAGGGGTTTGGAATATGGCTACACCTTC. Amino acids: CASSLRGLEYGYTF.

The CDR3 loop is CAWSPGTANQETQYF. CDR3 in DNA: TGTGCCTGGAGTCCCGGGACAGCCAACCAAGAGACCCAGTACTTC. V usage is TRBV30 and J usage is TRBJ2-5; 7 bases line up with TRBD1. The length of the CDR3 is 15 residues. CDR1 is GTSNPN, CDR2 SVGIG, per germline (reference sequence). The V segment lost 2 bases and the J segment 0 bases; nucleotides outside the gene matches: 6.

The chain is built from TRBV6-5 and TRBJ1-2, with a weak D call TRBD1 (5 bases). This CDR3 has 14 amino acids. V was shortened by 6 bases and J by 1 base, with 12 bases between the two germline ends. Germline CDR1 reads MNHEY; CDR2 reads SVGAGI. CDR3 protein: CASRGGIVNYGYTF. CDR3 DNA: TGTGCCAGCAGGGGGGGTATTGTTAACTATGGCTACACCTTC.

The V call is TRBV9, the J call TRBJ2-5, with D unclear. Germline V lookup: CDR1 SGDLS, CDR2 YYNGEE. The CDR3 sequence is 11 residues long. The V gene lost 5 bases and the J gene lost 7 bases, with 9 bases spanning the gap. CDR3 nucleotide sequence: TGTGCCAGCAGTGAAGCGACGACCCAGTACTTC. It specifies CASSEATTQYF.